This T cell receptor (beta chain) was sequenced for a study of human T cells and chemical hapten exposure. General study findings and limits: There were significantly more large CDR3 similarity clusters among expanded TCRs than among controls. As patch test score rose, PT1 expanded TCR counts tended to rise as well.

Turning to this clonotype: Antigen unknown.

TCRdb re-analysed the RACE reads in MiXCR, keeping a single row per CDR3 protein. The repertoire consists of tens of thousands of distinct CDR3 sequences, with about an eighth occurring once and the leading ten covering around 2.4%. Time point specified: patch test 3, about 24 weeks after DPC sensitization. Treatment denoted: therapeutic diphenylcyclopropenone sensitization with weekly scalp DPC. Phlebotomy was performed prior to application of every patch test. This TCR was sampled from a man aged 30-40 years with alopecia areata. Some clones in this sample may be carry-over from other donors' samples. Specimen: whole blood, collected in connection with sensitization to the hapten diphenylcyclopropenone (DPC).

CDR3 in amino acids: CASSSAGEGYTF. CDR3 DNA sequence: TGTGCCAGCAGCTCTGCCGGGGAAGGCTACACCTTC. The chain employs TRBV6-2 or TRBV6-3 and TRBJ1-2; D gene ambiguous. Trimming removed 6 bases from V and 8 bases from J, with 13 bases in between. The CDR3 is 12 residues long. The germline V gene has CDR1 MNHEY and CDR2 SVGEGT.